Listed here are 4 T cell receptor beta chains from one sample, sequenced in a study of T cell responses to AZD1222 COVID-19 vaccine. Sequenced by immunoSEQ multiplex PCR; TCRdb stores in-frame clones only, minus some. The sample yields about 97,000 clones, 85% to 90% seen once. Sequenced here: peripheral blood, sampled on day 0 of AZD1222 vaccination. These receptors all stem from an adult in good health.

The chain carries TRBV10-3 and TRBJ2-7; tentatively, D is TRBD2 (5 bases). The CDR3 has 14 residues. V lost 2 bases and J lost 2, with 10 bases in between. Germline-derived CDR1 and CDR2 are ENHRY and SYGVKD. The CDR3 nucleotides are TGTGCCATCAGTGAGGAGCCCGGGACCTACGAGCAGTACTTC. Its protein product is CAISEEPGTYEQYF.

CDR3 nucleotide sequence: TGTGCCAGCACCCCCCCGAGGGGCACTGAAGCTTTCTTT. The encoded protein is CASTPPRGTEAFF. This chain links TRBV5-4 with TRBJ1-1; D may be TRBD1 (5 bases). Trimming shortened V by 6 bases and J by 4 bases, and 13 bases separated the two germline ends. This CDR3 contains 13 residues. Germline V gives CDR1 SGHNT, CDR2 YYREEE (reference sequence).

This clone was detected once. This sequence joins TRBV10-2 and TRBJ2-7, with TRBD2 identical over 15 bases. Trimming cost V 6 bases and J 4 bases; bases outside gene matches: 4. CDR1 and CDR2 from the germline V gene are WSHSY and SAAADI. CDR3 length equals 15 residues. DNA for the CDR3: TGCGCCAGCAGCGGACTAGCGGGAGGGCCGTACGAGCAGTACTTC. Its translation is CASSGLAGGPYEQYF.

V gene TRBV28 combines with J gene TRBJ1-6; D gene ambiguous. The CDR3 length is 14 residues. Per germline, CDR1 MDHEN and CDR2 SYDVKM. Between the trimmed V and J ends, which lost 6 bases and 0 bases, there was a span of 6 bases. CDR3 in amino acids: CASSQASYNSPLHF. The CDR3 DNA is TGTGCCAGCAGCCAAGCCTCCTATAATTCACCCCTCCACTTT. The full variable domain, in which reference TRBV28 and TRBJ1-6 provide the parts outside the CDR3, is DVKVTQSSRYLVKRTGEKVFLECVQDMDHENMFWYRQDPGLGLRLIYFSYDVKMKEKGDIPEGYSVSREKKERFSLILESASTNQTSMYLCASSQASYNSPLHFGNGTRLTVT.